Here is one T cell receptor (beta chain) with its context. This CDR3 has 17 residues. Trimming stripped 1 base from V and 0 bases from J, with 13 bases between. Per germline, CDR1 SGHAT and CDR2 FQNNGV. Using immunoSEQ multiplex PCR, the repertoire was profiled, and TCRdb retains in-frame clones only, with some absent. The sample yields 130,000 to 150,000 clones, 80% to 90% seen once. The record originates from a study of cytomegalovirus exposure and HLA in healthy donors. The sequencing sample was made of PBMCs. The clonotype originates from a woman younger than 30 in good health and CMV-seropositive. The chain links TRBV11-2 to TRBJ1-3; possibly TRBD1 for D (5 bases). The CDR3 DNA reads as TGTGCCAGCAGCTTAGCCCCGGGACTGATCTCTGGAAACACCATATATTTT. Its translation is CASSLAPGLISGNTIYF.